This TCR beta chain appears in the sequencing data of a study of cytomegalovirus exposure and HLA in healthy donors. Study findings and constraints: Most subjects had HLA-A and HLA-B alleles reportedly predicted accurately by TCR beta sequences. Later work associated 16,951 TCR beta sequences with HLA alleles at 0.05 false discovery rate. In vitro checks showed that a few CMV-associated chains really do target CMV antigens. A later analysis showed HLA-associated TCR beta chains outstripping equally common others in clonal expansion.

Concerning this clone: No antigen is known for it.

Researchers ran the PCR with 60 Vbeta and 13 Jbeta primers. The assay was immunoSEQ multiplex PCR, and TCRdb's table has in-frame clones only and misses some. The sample carries roughly 180,000 clones, roughly 80% recorded once. V lost 6 bases, J lost 4 bases, and 9 bases stayed unmatched. Germline assignment: CDR1 MNHNY and CDR2 SVGAGI (reference sequence). This CDR3 region has 14 residues. Input material: PBMCs. The chain has TRBV6-6 and TRBJ2-7, with TRBD1 matching 7 bases. The clonotype was recovered from a woman younger than 30 in good health and CMV-seronegative. CDR3 nucleotides: TGTGCCAGCAGCAGTGGGACAGAGGCTTACGAGCAGTACTTC. Encoded protein: CASSSGTEAYEQYF.